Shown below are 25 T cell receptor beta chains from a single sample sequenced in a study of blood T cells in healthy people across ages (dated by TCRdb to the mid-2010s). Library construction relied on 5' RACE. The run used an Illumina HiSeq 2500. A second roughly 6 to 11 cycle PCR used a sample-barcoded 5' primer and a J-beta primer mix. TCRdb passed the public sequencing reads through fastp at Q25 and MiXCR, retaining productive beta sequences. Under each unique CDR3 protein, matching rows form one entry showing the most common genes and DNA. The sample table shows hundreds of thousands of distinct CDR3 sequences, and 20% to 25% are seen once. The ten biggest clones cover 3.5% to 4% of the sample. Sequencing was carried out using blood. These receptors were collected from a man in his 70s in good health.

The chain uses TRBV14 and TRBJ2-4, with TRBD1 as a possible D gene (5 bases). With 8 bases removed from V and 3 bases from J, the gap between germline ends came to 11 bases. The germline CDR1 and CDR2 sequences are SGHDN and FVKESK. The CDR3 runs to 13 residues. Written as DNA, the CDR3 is TGTGCCAGCTCAGGGTTGGACAAAAACATTCAGTACTTC. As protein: CASSGLDKNIQYF.

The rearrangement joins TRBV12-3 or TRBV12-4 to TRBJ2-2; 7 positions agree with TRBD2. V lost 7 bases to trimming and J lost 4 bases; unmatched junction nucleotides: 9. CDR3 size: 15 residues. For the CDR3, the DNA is TGTGCCAGCACCCCGGGTACGGGAGGCACCGGGGAGCTGTTTTTT. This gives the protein CASTPGTGGTGELFF.

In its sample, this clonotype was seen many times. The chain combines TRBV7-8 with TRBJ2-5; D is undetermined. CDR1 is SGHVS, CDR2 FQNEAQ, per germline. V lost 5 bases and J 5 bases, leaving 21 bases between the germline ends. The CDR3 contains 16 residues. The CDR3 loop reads CASSHRTAGIGETQYF. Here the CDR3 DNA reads TGTGCCAGCAGCCACCGGACCGCAGGCATTGGCGAGACCCAGTACTTC. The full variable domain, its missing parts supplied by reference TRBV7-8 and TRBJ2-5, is GAGVSQSPRYKVAKRGQDVALRCDPISGHVSLFWYQQALGQGPEFLTYFQNEAQLDKSGLPSDRFFAERPEGSVSTLKIQRTQQEDSAVYLCASSHRTAGIGETQYFGPGTRLLVL.

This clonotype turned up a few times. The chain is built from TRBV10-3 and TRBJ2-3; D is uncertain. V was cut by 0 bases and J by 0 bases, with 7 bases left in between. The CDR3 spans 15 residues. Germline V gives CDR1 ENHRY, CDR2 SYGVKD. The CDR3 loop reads CAISESESSTDTQYF. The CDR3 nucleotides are TGTGCCATCAGTGAGTCTGAGTCTAGCACAGATACGCAGTATTTT.

The CDR3 spells CASSQEVGVGDTQYF. CDR3 nucleotide sequence: TGTGCCAGCAGCCAAGAGGTCGGAGTGGGGGATACGCAGTATTTT. The chain recombines TRBV3-1 with TRBJ2-3; D remains ambiguous. The germline V gene has CDR1 LGHDT and CDR2 YNNKEL (reference sequence). V was clipped by 0 bases and J by 6 bases, with 13 bases between them. This CDR3 contains 15 residues.

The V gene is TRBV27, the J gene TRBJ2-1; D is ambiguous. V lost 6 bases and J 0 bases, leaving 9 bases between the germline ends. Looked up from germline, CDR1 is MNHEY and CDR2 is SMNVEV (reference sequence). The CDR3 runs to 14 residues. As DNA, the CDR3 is TGTGCCAGCAGCGTACCTGGCTCCTACAATGAGCAGTTCTTC. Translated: CASSVPGSYNEQFF.

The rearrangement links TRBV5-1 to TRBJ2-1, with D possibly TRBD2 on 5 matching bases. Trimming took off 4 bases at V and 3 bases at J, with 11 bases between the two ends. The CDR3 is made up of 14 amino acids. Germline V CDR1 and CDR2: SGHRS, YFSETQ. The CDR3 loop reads CASSQNRDYNEQFF. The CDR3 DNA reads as TGCGCCAGCAGCCAAAACCGGGACTACAATGAGCAGTTCTTC.

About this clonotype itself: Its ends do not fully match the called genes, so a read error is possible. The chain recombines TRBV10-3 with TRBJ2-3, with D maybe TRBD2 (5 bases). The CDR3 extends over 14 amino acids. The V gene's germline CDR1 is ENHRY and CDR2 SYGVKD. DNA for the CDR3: TGTGCCATCAGTGAGTCGAATGTGGAGGTACCTGAGAATTTT. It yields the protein CAISESNVEVPENF.

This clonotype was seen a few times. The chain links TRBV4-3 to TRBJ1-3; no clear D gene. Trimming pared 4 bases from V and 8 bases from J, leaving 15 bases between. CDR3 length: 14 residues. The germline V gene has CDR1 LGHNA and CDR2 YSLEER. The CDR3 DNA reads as TGCGCCAGCAGCCGGCAAGATAAGGGAGACACCATATATTTT. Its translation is CASSRQDKGDTIYF.

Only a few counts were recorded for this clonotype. The CDR3 is CASSQNLQGIHEQYF. The DNA for the CDR3 is TGTGCCAGCTCACAAAATCTACAGGGGATCCACGAGCAGTACTTC. The gene calls are TRBV18 and TRBJ2-7, with 7 bases aligning to TRBD1. V shed 4 bases, J shed 5 bases, and the junction held 11 bases outside the gene matches. The CDR3 consists of 15 residues. The V gene's germline CDR1 is KGHSH and CDR2 LQKENI.

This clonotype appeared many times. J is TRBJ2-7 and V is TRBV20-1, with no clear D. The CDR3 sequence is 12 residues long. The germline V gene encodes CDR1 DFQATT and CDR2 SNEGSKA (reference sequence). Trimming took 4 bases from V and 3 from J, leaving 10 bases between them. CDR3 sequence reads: CSANGHGYEQYF. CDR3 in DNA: TGCAGTGCTAATGGGCATGGCTACGAGCAGTACTTC.

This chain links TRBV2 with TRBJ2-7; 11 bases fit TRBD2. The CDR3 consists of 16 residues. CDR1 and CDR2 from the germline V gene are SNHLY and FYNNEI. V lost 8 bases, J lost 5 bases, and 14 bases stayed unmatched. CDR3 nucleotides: TGTGCCAGCGAGTTAAACGTAGCGGGAGGGCTGGACGAGCAGTACTTC. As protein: CASELNVAGGLDEQYF.

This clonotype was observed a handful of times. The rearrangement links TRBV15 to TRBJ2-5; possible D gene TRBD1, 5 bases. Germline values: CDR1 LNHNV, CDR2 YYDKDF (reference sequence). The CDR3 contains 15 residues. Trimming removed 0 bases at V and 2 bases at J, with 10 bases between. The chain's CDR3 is CATSRDAGFQETQYF. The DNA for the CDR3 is TGTGCCACCAGCAGAGATGCAGGGTTTCAAGAGACCCAGTACTTC.

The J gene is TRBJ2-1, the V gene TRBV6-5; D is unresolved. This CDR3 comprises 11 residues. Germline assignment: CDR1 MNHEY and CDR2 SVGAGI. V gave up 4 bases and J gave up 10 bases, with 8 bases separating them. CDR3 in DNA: TGTGCCAGCAGTTCCCCGACGGAGCAGTTCTTC. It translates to CASSSPTEQFF.

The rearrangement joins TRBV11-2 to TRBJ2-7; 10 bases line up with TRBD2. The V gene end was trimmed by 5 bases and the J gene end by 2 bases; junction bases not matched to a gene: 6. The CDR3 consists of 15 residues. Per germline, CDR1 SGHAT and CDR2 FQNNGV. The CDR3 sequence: CASSPGLAVPYEQYF. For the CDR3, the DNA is TGTGCCAGCAGCCCAGGACTAGCGGTACCCTACGAGCAGTACTTC.

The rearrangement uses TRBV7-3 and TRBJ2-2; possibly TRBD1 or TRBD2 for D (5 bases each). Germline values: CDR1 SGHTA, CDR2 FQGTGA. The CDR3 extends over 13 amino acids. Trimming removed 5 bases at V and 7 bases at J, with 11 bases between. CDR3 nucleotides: TGTGCCAGCAGCCCGGGGACGGGCGGGGAGCTGTTTTTT. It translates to CASSPGTGGELFF.

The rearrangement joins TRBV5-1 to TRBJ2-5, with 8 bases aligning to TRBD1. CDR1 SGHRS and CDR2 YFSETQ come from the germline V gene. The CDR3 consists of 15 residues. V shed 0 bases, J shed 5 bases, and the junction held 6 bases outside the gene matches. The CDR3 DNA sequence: TGCGCCAGCAGCTTGGCGGACAGGGATGGGGAGACCCAGTACTTC. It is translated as CASSLADRDGETQYF.

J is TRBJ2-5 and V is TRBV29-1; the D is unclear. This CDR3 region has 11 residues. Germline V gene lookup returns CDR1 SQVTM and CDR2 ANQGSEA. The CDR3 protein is CSSEELETQYF. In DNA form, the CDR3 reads TGCAGTTCAGAGGAGTTGGAGACCCAGTACTTC.

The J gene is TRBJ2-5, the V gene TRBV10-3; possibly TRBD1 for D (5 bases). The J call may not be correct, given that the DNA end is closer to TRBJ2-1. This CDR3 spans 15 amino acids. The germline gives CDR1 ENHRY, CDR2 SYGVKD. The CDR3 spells CAISEGVRGKDEQFF. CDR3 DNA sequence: TGTGCCATCAGTGAGGGGGTAAGGGGAAAGGATGAGCAGTTCTTC.

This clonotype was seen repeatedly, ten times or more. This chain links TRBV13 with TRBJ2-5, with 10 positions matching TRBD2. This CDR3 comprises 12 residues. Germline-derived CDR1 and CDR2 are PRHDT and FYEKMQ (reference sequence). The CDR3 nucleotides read TGTGCGAGCGGGAGGGCCCAAGAGACCCAGTACTTC. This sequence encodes CASGRAQETQYF.

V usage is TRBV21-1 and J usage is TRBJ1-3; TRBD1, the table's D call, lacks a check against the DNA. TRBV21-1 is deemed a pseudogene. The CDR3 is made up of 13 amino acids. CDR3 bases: TGTGCCAGCATAGACAGGGGAAGAAACACCATATATTTT. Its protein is CASIDRGRNTIYF.

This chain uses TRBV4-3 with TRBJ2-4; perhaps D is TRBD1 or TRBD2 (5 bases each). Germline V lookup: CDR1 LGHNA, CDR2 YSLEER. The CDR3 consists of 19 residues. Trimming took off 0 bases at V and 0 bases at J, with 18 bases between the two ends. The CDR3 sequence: CASSQDLGDAKLAKNIQYF. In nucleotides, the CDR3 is TGCGCCAGCAGCCAAGATCTAGGGGACGCTAAACTAGCCAAAAACATTCAGTACTTC.

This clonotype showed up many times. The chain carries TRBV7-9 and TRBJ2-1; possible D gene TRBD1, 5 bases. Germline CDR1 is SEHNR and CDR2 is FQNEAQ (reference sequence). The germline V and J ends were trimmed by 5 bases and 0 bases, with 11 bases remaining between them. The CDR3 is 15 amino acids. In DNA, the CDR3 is TGTGCCAGCAGCCCCTGGGGCGGCTCCTACAATGAGCAGTTCTTC. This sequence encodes CASSPWGGSYNEQFF.

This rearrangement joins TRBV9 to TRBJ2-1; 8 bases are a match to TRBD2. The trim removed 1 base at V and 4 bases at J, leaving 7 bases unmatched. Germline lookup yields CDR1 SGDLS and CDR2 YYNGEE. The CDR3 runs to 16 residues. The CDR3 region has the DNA TGTGCCAGCAGCGTACAAGCGGGAGTAGGTTACAATGAGCAGTTCTTC. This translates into CASSVQAGVGYNEQFF.

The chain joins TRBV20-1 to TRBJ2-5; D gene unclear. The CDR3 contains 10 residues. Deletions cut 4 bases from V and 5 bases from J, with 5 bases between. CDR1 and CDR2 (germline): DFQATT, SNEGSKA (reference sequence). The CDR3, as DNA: TGCAGTGCTATCCGGGAGACCCAGTACTTC. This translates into CSAIRETQYF.